This T cell receptor beta chain emerged from a study of early T cells in non-severe SARS-CoV-2 infection (dated by TCRdb to about 2021). About the full investigation: Because TCR sequencing relied on bulk RNA taken from unsorted whole blood, pairing of alpha and beta chains was not possible. Beyond this particular receptor, the publication reports: VDJdb matching was skewed toward anti-spike CD8 responses and likely underestimated virus-specific expansions by missing private and CD4 specificities.

This clonotype showed up many times. The antigen this receptor binds is unknown. No quality values exist for individual bases; no much larger clone is one base distant. Set within a cohort of healthcare workers in London, UK, this nested case-control study involved weekly PCR testing of nasopharyngeal swabs along with blood sampling. Healthcare workers were recruited during the week of the UK lockdown, between 23 and 31 March 2020, and followed weekly for up to 16 weeks. The germline V gene supplies CDR1 SGHTA and CDR2 FQGNSA. CDR3 length: 16 amino acids, cysteine to phenylalanine. Just CDR3 DNA is preserved here, 48 bases in frame from base 1. The junction carries 15 bases between V and J, which are trimmed by 0 bases and 5 bases respectively. The library was prepared using 5' RACE. Instrument used: NextSeq 500. In the TCR library protocol, unique molecular identifiers were attached to individual cDNA molecules to correct for PCR bias and sequencing error. TCR alpha and beta chains were both sequenced, and the abundances of alpha and beta sequences in each sample were closely correlated with each other. Per the source publication's procedure: Decombinator V4 was used to annotate TCR sequences for V gene, J gene and CDR3. Expanded TCRs were defined as changing significantly between any two time points under a Poisson model with p below 0.0001. Abundances of TCRs were expressed as counts per million after normalisation to the total number of TCRs sequenced in each sample. TRAV1-2 paired with TRAJ12, TRAJ20 or TRAJ33 defined MAIT TCRs, while TRAV10 paired with TRAJ18 defined iNKT TCRs. VDJdb, accessed 1 November 2021, was searched for CMV, EBV and SARS-CoV-2 annotated TCRs, excluding TCRs annotated for multiple antigens. TCRdb's own reprocessing of the public reads used fastp at Q25 and MiXCR and kept productive beta chains. CDR3 protein sequences are deduplicated, and each keeps its most common genes and DNA. TCRdb's processing, not the authors', yielded these V and J calls. The sample table records approximately 38,000 distinct CDR3 sequences; around 3.9% of these occur just once. 5.9% of the sample is taken by the ten largest.

Sequenced input: whole blood. The sequence was collected from an adult who was a healthcare worker with PCR-confirmed SARS-CoV-2 infection or an uninfected control (not recorded which). The chain joins TRBV7-2 to TRBJ2-3, with TRBD2 tentatively as D gene (7 bases match). The CDR3 region: CASSLAGGLGGDTQYF. The DNA reads TGTGCCAGCAGCTTAGCCGGGGGGCTCGGTGGAGATACGCAGTATTTT.